The present T cell receptor beta chain was sequenced within a study of shared clonotypes between healthy human individuals. Remarks on this clone: Its antigen is not identified.

Study outcomes and limitations: Sharing across four donors was seen in around 5% of naive CD4 clonotypes. Generation probability values for non-shared clonotypes were lower than those for clonotypes shared by all four donors. The diversity represented, both genetic and in exposure history, was limited by few donors.

Splitting of each subset's genomic DNA was done evenly across several immunoSEQ plates. The data were produced by immunoSEQ multiplex PCR, yet TCRdb's version contains in-frame clones alone and is incomplete. The table lists more than 2 million clones, almost 96% of them singletons. The CDR3 is 13 residues long. Germline-derived CDR1 and CDR2 are GTSNPN and SVGIG (reference sequence). Trimming removed 3 bases at V and 1 base at J, with 9 bases between. Sequences were obtained from naive CD4+ T cells sorted from blood. Stated subset: CD45RA+ positively selected. This chain links TRBV30 with TRBJ1-1; D gene uncertain. This sequence originates from a man younger than 35 in good health. CDR3 sequence (DNA): TGTGCCTGGAGGGAAGACGGGAACACTGAAGCTTTCTTT. Translation gives CAWREDGNTEAFF. The complete variable domain, with remaining parts taken from reference TRBV30 and TRBJ1-1, reads SQTIHQWPATLVQPVGSPLSLECTVEGTSNPNLYWYRQAAGRGLQLLFYSVGIGQISSEVPQNLSASRPQDRQFILSSKKLLLSDSGFYLCAWREDGNTEAFFGQGTRLTVV.